One and the same sample provided the 29 T cell receptor beta chains below, sequenced in a study of regulatory T cells in long-lasting Graves disease. Combining iRepertoire HTBI primers with Arm-PCR of CDR3 regions, the authors built TCR beta libraries. Using its own MiXCR run on the multiplex PCR reads, TCRdb lists one record per CDR3 protein. The sample holds 420,000 or so distinct CDR3 sequences; about 25% are singletons and the top ten take about a quarter. As to time point: persistent/refractory GD, antithyroid drugs over 5 years with positive TRAb. RNA isolated from PBMCs was used to make the TCR library. The sample was peripheral blood mononuclear cells (PBMCs), taken when the disease was refractory, from a patient treated with antithyroid drugs. The source is a female donor with Graves disease.

This clonotype turned up a few times. Likely a read error: the CDR3 ends without its conserved phenylalanine or tryptophan. The rearrangement links TRBV7-2 to TRBJ2-5, with a possible D match to TRBD1 (7 bases). Germline V gene data show CDR1 as SGHTA and CDR2 as FQGNSA. The V and J ends lost 5 bases and 5 bases respectively, with 9 bases between them. CDR3 length equals 12 residues. The CDR3: CASSAGGETQYL. The CDR3 DNA is TGTGCCAGCAGCGCAGGGGGGGAGACCCAGTACCTC.

This chain links TRBV2 with TRBJ1-3, with a weak D call TRBD1 (6 bases). Germline lookup yields CDR1 SNHLY and CDR2 FYNNEI. This CDR3 has 13 amino acids. The V end was cut by 10 bases, the J end by 0 bases, with 10 bases between. CDR3: CANDRSSGNTIYF. In DNA, the CDR3 is TGTGCCAACGACAGGAGCTCTGGAAACACCATATATTTT.

This clonotype has ten or more counts. The chain has TRBV6-2 or TRBV6-3 and TRBJ1-3, with TRBD1 as a possible D gene (6 bases). There are 17 residues in the CDR3. Germline V gene data show CDR1 as MNHEY and CDR2 as SVGEGT. Trimming left V 5 bases short and J 0 bases short, with 17 bases between. The CDR3 reads CASSAVGGTNSGNTIYF. In DNA form, the CDR3 reads TGTGCCAGCAGTGCAGTTGGGGGCACGAACTCTGGAAACACCATATATTTT.

This clonotype was observed at least ten times. This sequence joins TRBV7-2 and TRBJ2-5, with no clear D. V shed 5 bases and J shed 2 bases, with 12 bases lying between them. The CDR3 is 14 amino acids. The germline CDR1 and CDR2 sequences are SGHTA and FQGNSA. The CDR3 DNA sequence: TGTGCCAGCAGCACAAGTACGGCACAAGAGACCCAGTACTTC. This translates into CASSTSTAQETQYF. Full variable domain (missing parts from reference TRBV7-2 and TRBJ2-5): GAGVSQSPSNKVTEKGKDVELRCDPISGHTALYWYRQSLGQGLEFLIYFQGNSAPDKSGLPSDRFSAERTGGSVSTLTIQRTQQEDSAVYLCASSTSTAQETQYFGPGTRLLVL.

Points on this clonotype: Being one base from a much bigger clone, this may be a read error. The CDR3 protein is CASSLDNFEGTEAFF. The CDR3 bases are TGTGCCAGCAGCTTAGATAACTTCGAGGGAACTGAAGCTTTCTTT. The chain uses TRBV7-2 and TRBJ1-1; no clear D. CDR1 SGHTA and CDR2 FQGNSA come from the germline V gene. V was shortened by 1 base and J by 5 bases, with 14 bases between the two germline ends. CDR3 length: 15 residues.

In its sample, this clonotype was seen a few times. The V and J genes are TRBV7-2 and TRBJ2-7, with a tentative D call TRBD1 (5 bases). Trimming stripped 5 bases from V and 5 bases from J, with 13 bases between. Germline lookup yields CDR1 SGHTA and CDR2 FQGNSA. The CDR3 runs to 13 residues. CDR3 sequence: CASSPPLGDEQYF. CDR3 DNA sequence: TGTGCCAGCAGCCCCCCCCTAGGGGACGAGCAGTACTTC. Using reference TRBV7-2 and TRBJ2-7 for the parts outside the CDR3, the full variable domain is GAGVSQSPSNKVTEKGKDVELRCDPISGHTALYWYRQSLGQGLEFLIYFQGNSAPDKSGLPSDRFSAERTGGSVSTLTIQRTQQEDSAVYLCASSPPLGDEQYFGPGTRLTVT.

In this sample, this clonotype turned up a few times. The rearrangement links TRBV27 to TRBJ2-7; 11 nucleotides align to TRBD1. Losses at the gene ends were 5 bases for V and 7 bases for J; bases not matched to a gene: 7. The CDR3 consists of 14 residues. In germline, CDR1 is MNHEY, CDR2 SMNVEV (reference sequence). This CDR3 reads CASSLRTGGAEQYF. The CDR3 coding sequence is TGTGCCAGCAGTCTAAGGACAGGGGGCGCAGAGCAGTACTTC.

This clonotype has ten or more counts. The chain carries TRBV28 and TRBJ2-3, with no clear D. V gave up 3 bases and J gave up 4 bases, with 8 bases separating them. Germline loops: CDR1 MDHEN, CDR2 SYDVKM. This CDR3 contains 13 residues. The CDR3 reads CASSFSFPDTQYF. CDR3 DNA: TGTGCCAGCAGTTTCTCATTCCCAGATACGCAGTATTTT.

J is TRBJ1-2 and V is TRBV18; perhaps TRBD1 as D (5 bases). There are 12 residues in the CDR3. V lost 3 bases to trimming and J lost 9 bases, with 11 bases between them. CDR1 and CDR2 (germline): KGHSH, LQKENI. The CDR3 sequence is CASSPDRDSYTF. As DNA, the CDR3 is TGTGCCAGCTCACCCGACAGAGACAGCTACACCTTC.

The V call is TRBV5-1, the J call TRBJ1-4; perhaps TRBD1 as D (6 bases). From germline, CDR1 is SGHRS and CDR2 YFSETQ. The V end lost 0 bases, the J end lost 6 bases, and 12 bases lay between the germline ends. The CDR3 has 15 residues. CDR3 residues: CASSLAGTRDEKLFF. The DNA of the CDR3 is TGCGCCAGCAGCTTGGCCGGGACAAGGGATGAAAAACTGTTTTTT.

This clonotype was seen more than once but under ten times. The chain couples TRBV30 to TRBJ1-2, with 8 nucleotides matching TRBD1. Germline V CDR1 and CDR2: GTSNPN, SVGIG (reference sequence). The CDR3 extends over 14 amino acids. Trimming removed 3 bases from V and 5 bases from J; junction bases left unmatched: 8. CDR3: CAWRKTGGSYGYTF. The CDR3, as DNA: TGTGCCTGGAGAAAAACAGGGGGGAGTTATGGCTACACCTTC. Complete variable domain (other parts from reference TRBV30 and TRBJ1-2): SQTIHQWPATLVQPVGSPLSLECTVEGTSNPNLYWYRQAAGRGLQLLFYSVGIGQISSEVPQNLSASRPQDRQFILSSKKLLLSDSGFYLCAWRKTGGSYGYTFGSGTRLTVV.

In its sample, this clonotype was seen many times. The chain joins TRBV12-3 or TRBV12-4 to TRBJ1-1, with D maybe TRBD1 (5 bases). The CDR3 totals 15 residues. Trimming left V 5 bases short and J 0 bases short, with 13 bases between. The CDR3 DNA sequence: TGTGCCAGCAGTCCCCGGGACGGAATGAACACTGAAGCTTTCTTT. It specifies CASSPRDGMNTEAFF.

This clonotype was observed at least ten times. The chain joins TRBV2 to TRBJ2-4, with D perhaps TRBD2 (6 bases). Trimming removed 8 bases at V and 3 bases at J, with 14 bases between. The V gene's germline CDR1 is SNHLY and CDR2 FYNNEI. The CDR3 is 14 residues long. The CDR3 DNA sequence: TGTGCCAGCCTTGGAGGGTACGGCAAAAACATTCAGTACTTC. Protein product: CASLGGYGKNIQYF. The full variable domain, with the rest looked up from reference TRBV2 and TRBJ2-4, is EPEVTQTPSHQVTQMGQEVILRCVPISNHLYFYWYRQILGQKVEFLVSFYNNEISEKSEIFDDQFSVERPDGSNFTLKIRSTKLEDSAMYFCASLGGYGKNIQYFGAGTRLSVL.

This clonotype was found many times. This chain joins TRBV7-2 and TRBJ1-2, with a tentative D call TRBD1 (5 bases). This CDR3 spans 15 amino acids. Germline assignment: CDR1 SGHTA and CDR2 FQGNSA. V dropped 5 bases and J dropped 0 bases, with 13 bases sitting between them. CDR3 in DNA: TGTGCCAGCAGCCAGGGAGGTGGGGCTAACTATGGCTACACCTTC. It translates to CASSQGGGANYGYTF. Full variable domain (missing parts from reference TRBV7-2 and TRBJ1-2): GAGVSQSPSNKVTEKGKDVELRCDPISGHTALYWYRQSLGQGLEFLIYFQGNSAPDKSGLPSDRFSAERTGGSVSTLTIQRTQQEDSAVYLCASSQGGGANYGYTFGSGTRLTVV.

To note about this clonotype: A much larger clonotype is one base distant, so this may be a read error. This chain joins TRBV7-2 and TRBJ2-7; either TRBD1 or TRBD2 may fit D (6 bases each). V was trimmed by 5 bases and J by 9 bases, leaving 14 bases between them. The CDR3 has 12 residues. Germline loops: CDR1 SGHTA, CDR2 FQGNSA. Here the CDR3 DNA reads TGTGCCAGCAGCATCGACGGGGGCGGGCAGTACTTC. Translation: CASSIDGGGQYF.

This clonotype was observed many times. This sequence joins TRBV28 and TRBJ2-7, with D perhaps TRBD2 (5 bases). The germline V gene has CDR1 MDHEN and CDR2 SYDVKM. The CDR3 length is 16 residues. V lost 6 bases, J lost 2 bases, and 20 bases lay in between. The chain's CDR3 is CASSFRSGKFTYEQYF. The CDR3 DNA reads TGTGCCAGCAGCTTCCGGTCGGGAAAGTTTACCTACGAGCAGTACTTC.

The chain has TRBV10-3 and TRBJ2-5, with D tentatively TRBD2 (5 bases). The CDR3 is made up of 11 amino acids. Trimming took 10 bases from V and 3 from J, leaving 9 bases between them. Germline V gene lookup returns CDR1 ENHRY and CDR2 SYGVKD. CDR3 region: CATRREETQYF. In nucleotides, the CDR3 is TGTGCCACCCGGCGGGAAGAGACCCAGTACTTC.

There are many counts of this clonotype. This chain connects TRBV7-9 to TRBJ2-7, with 8 nucleotides matching TRBD2. Germline CDR1 is SEHNR and CDR2 is FQNEAQ (reference sequence). The length of the CDR3 is 14 residues. Unmatched junction bases numbered 8, after V lost 5 bases and J lost 5 bases. The CDR3 protein is CASSPREGGHEQYF. The CDR3, as DNA: TGTGCCAGCAGCCCCCGGGAGGGGGGACACGAGCAGTACTTC.

This clonotype turned up a few times. This chain connects TRBV4-1 to TRBJ2-5; no firm D call. Germline V gene data show CDR1 as MGHRA and CDR2 as YSYEKL. V was trimmed by 0 bases and J by 1 base, leaving 21 bases between them. CDR3 length equals 19 residues. CDR3 residues: CASSQDLLDQPPGQETQYF. CDR3 DNA sequence: TGCGCCAGCAGCCAAGATCTTTTGGACCAGCCACCGGGCCAAGAGACCCAGTACTTC.

This clonotype was seen at least ten times. The V and J genes are TRBV29-1 and TRBJ1-2, with 8 positions matching TRBD1. CDR3 length: 11 residues. J was trimmed by 7 bases and V by 7 bases; bases with no gene match: 5. The germline gives CDR1 SQVTM, CDR2 ANQGSEA. CDR3 bases: TGCAGCGCCCAGGGGGCGCTTGGCTACACCTTC. Translation gives CSAQGALGYTF.

This clonotype was counted a few times. J is TRBJ1-1 and V is TRBV12-3 or TRBV12-4; no definite D call. The CDR3 runs 13 residues. V was pared by 3 bases and J by 6 bases, with 11 bases between. CDR3: CASSLHPHAEAFF. CDR3 DNA sequence: TGTGCCAGCAGTTTGCACCCCCACGCTGAAGCTTTCTTT.

This clonotype has a count of ten or more. V usage is TRBV2 and J usage is TRBJ1-5, with D possibly being TRBD1 (5 bases). Germline V CDR1 and CDR2: SNHLY, FYNNEI. This CDR3 has 14 amino acids. V lost 4 bases and J 1 base, leaving 8 bases between the germline ends. CDR3 sequence reads: CASSGDPSNQPQHF. CDR3 bases: TGTGCCAGCAGTGGGGACCCGAGCAATCAGCCCCAGCATTTT.

This clonotype was detected a few times. V usage is TRBV7-2 and J usage is TRBJ2-7, with D possibly being TRBD2 (6 bases). The CDR3 contains 15 residues. V was cut by 6 bases and J by 3 bases, with 18 bases left in between. Germline V gives CDR1 SGHTA, CDR2 FQGNSA. CDR3 nucleotides: TGTGCCAGCAGTAATAAACGTAGCGGAAACTACGAGCAGTACTTC. Translated: CASSNKRSGNYEQYF.

This clonotype was detected many times. The chain couples TRBV20-1 to TRBJ2-5; TRBD2 matches at 9 bases. This CDR3 spans 13 amino acids. J was trimmed by 7 bases and V by 1 base; bases with no gene match: 4. From germline, CDR1 is DFQATT and CDR2 SNEGSKA (reference sequence). CDR3 protein: CSARGLAVGTQYF. CDR3 in DNA: TGCAGTGCTAGAGGACTAGCGGTGGGGACCCAGTACTTC.

The chain couples TRBV3-1 to TRBJ1-6, with D possibly being TRBD1 (6 bases). Between the trimmed V and J ends, which lost 4 bases and 8 bases, there was a span of 15 bases. The CDR3 runs 15 residues. CDR1 and CDR2 (germline): LGHDT, YNNKEL (reference sequence). The CDR3 spells CASSRTGHRDSPLHF. CDR3 sequence (DNA): TGTGCCAGCAGCCGAACGGGACATCGGGATTCACCCCTCCACTTT.

This clonotype came up many times. The chain uses TRBV7-2 and TRBJ1-4; no firm D call. The germline CDR1 and CDR2 sequences are SGHTA and FQGNSA. The CDR3 is 15 residues long. V shed 1 base and J shed 2 bases, with 8 bases lying between them. The CDR3 sequence: CASSLGRSTNEKLFF. CDR3 coding DNA: TGTGCCAGCAGCTTAGGGAGATCGACTAATGAAAAACTGTTTTTT.

The V call is TRBV28, the J call TRBJ2-7; D might be TRBD1 or TRBD2, each matching 5 bases. Germline assignment: CDR1 MDHEN and CDR2 SYDVKM. The CDR3 runs 13 residues. V dropped 8 bases and J dropped 5 bases, with 16 bases sitting between them. The CDR3 protein is CASGVRGTHEQYF. CDR3 sequence (DNA): TGTGCCAGCGGTGTAAGAGGGACCCACGAGCAGTACTTC.

This clonotype was counted many times. J is TRBJ2-5 and V is TRBV2; 13 bases are shared with TRBD2. The trim removed 3 bases at V and 5 bases at J, leaving 15 bases unmatched. The CDR3 is 19 amino acids. Germline CDR1 SNHLY, CDR2 FYNNEI. The CDR3, as DNA: TGTGCCAGCAGTGAGGGAGGTACTAGCGGGAGGGCCTTTCGTGAGACCCAGTACTTC. This sequence encodes CASSEGGTSGRAFRETQYF.

This clonotype was seen a handful of times. The chain is built from TRBV2 and TRBJ2-1, with D tentatively TRBD2 (7 bases). Germline CDR1 SNHLY, CDR2 FYNNEI. V was clipped by 3 bases and J by 1 base, with 13 bases between them. The CDR3 totals 16 residues. The CDR3 DNA follows: TGTGCCAGCAGTGATCGGAAGGGGGGGTCCTACAATGAGCAGTTCTTC. Protein sequence: CASSDRKGGSYNEQFF. The variable domain in full, completed from reference TRBV2 and TRBJ2-1, reads EPEVTQTPSHQVTQMGQEVILRCVPISNHLYFYWYRQILGQKVEFLVSFYNNEISEKSEIFDDQFSVERPDGSNFTLKIRSTKLEDSAMYFCASSDRKGGSYNEQFFGPGTRLTVL.